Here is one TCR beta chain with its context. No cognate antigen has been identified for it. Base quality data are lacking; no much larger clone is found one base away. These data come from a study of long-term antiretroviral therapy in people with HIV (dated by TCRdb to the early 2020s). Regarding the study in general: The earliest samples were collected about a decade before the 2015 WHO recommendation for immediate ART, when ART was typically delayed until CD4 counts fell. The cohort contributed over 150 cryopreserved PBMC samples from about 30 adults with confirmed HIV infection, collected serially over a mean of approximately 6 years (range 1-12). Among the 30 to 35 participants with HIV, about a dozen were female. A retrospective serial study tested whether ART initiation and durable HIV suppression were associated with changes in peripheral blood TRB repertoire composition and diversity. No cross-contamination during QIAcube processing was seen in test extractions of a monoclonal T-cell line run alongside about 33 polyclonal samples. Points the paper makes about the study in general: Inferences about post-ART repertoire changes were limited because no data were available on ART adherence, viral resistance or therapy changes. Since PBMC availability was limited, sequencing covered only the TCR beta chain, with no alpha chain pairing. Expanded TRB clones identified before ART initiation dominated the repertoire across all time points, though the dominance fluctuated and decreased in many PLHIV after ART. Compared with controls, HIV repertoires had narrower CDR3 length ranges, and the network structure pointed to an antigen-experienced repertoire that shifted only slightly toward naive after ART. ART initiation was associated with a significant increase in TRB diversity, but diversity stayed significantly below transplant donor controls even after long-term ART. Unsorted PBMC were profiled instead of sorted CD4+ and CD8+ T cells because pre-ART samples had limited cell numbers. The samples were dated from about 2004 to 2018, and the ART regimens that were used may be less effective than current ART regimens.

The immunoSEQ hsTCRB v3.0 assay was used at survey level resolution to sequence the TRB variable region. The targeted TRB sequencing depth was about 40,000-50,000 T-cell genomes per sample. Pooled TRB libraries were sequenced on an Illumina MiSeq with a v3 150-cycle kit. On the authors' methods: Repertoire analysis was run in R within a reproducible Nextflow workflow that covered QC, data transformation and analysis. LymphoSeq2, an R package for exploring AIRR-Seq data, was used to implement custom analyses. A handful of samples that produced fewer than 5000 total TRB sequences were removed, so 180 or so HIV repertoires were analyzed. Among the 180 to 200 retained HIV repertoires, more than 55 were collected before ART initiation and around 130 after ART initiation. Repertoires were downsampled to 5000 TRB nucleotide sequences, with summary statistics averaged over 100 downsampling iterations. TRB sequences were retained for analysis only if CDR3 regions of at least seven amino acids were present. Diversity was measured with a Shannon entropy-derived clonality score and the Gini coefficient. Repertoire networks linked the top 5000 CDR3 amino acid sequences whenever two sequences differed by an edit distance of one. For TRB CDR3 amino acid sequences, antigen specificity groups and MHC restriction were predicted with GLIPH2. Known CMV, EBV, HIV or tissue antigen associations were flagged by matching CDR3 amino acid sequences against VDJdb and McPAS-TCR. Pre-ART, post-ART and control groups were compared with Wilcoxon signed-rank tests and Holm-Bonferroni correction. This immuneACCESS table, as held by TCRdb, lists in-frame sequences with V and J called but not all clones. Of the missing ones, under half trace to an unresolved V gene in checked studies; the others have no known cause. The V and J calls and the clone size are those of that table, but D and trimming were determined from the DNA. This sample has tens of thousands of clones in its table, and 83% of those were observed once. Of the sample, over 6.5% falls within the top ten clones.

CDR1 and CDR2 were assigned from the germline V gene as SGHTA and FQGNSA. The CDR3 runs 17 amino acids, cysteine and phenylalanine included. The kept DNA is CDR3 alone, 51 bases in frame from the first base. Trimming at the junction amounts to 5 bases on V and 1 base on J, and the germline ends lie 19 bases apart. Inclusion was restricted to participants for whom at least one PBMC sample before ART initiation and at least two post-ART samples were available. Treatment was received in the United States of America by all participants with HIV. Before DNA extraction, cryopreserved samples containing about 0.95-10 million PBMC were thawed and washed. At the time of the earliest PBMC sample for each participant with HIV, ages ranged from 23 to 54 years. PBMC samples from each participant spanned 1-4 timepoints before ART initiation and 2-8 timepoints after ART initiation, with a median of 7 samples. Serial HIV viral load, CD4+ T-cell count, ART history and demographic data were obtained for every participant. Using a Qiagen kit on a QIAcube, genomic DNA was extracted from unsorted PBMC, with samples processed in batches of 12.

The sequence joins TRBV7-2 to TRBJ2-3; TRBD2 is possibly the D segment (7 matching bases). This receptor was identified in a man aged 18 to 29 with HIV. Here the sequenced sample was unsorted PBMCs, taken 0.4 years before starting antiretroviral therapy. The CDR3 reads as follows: CASSEGGGWARTDTQYF. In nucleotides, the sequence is TGTGCCAGCAGCGAGGGGGGGGGCTGGGCCCGCACAGATACGCAGTATTTT.